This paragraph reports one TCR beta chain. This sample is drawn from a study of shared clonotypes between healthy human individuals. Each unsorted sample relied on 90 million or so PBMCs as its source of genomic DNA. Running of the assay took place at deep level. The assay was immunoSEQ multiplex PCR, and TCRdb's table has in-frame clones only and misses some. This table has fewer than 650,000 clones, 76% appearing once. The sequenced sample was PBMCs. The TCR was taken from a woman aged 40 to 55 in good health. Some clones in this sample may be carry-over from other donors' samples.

Written as DNA, the CDR3 is TGCGCCAGCGGTACTAGCGGGGCTTCCTACAATGAGCAGTTCTTC. Its protein is CASGTSGASYNEQFF. The rearrangement links TRBV4-1 to TRBJ2-1; 10 bases are shared with TRBD2. The ends lost 8 bases at V and 1 base at J; junction bases unmatched: 5. This CDR3 region has 15 residues. Germline CDR1 MGHRA, CDR2 YSYEKL.